This is a list of T cell receptor beta chains from one sample in a study of control samples from healthy donors and cancer patients. Profiling relied on immunoSEQ multiplex PCR, and the TCRdb table lists in-frame clones only, not all of them. There are around 75,000 clones in the sample; over 75% occur only once, and roughly 28% lies in the top ten. Sample: blood. The receptors come from a man between 45 and 60 years old in good health. Each CDR3 is given with its conserved first and last residue. A D gene is named only where the DNA matches it firmly. The size field is filled for only some rows; it gives once, few, many or a size class.

D	size	V	J	CDR3	DNA
TRBD2	NA	TRBV10-3	TRBJ2-3	CAISGPAGGFTDTQYF	TGTGCCATCAGTGGCCCGGCGGGGGGGTTCACAGATACGCAGTATTTT
TRBD1	once	TRBV11-2	TRBJ2-7	CASLGAGGQYEQYF	TGTGCCAGCTTAGGGGCAGGGGGCCAGTACGAGCAGTACTTC
TRBD1	NA	TRBV29-1	TRBJ2-1	CSVEAYRGTGGQGGRNEQFF	TGCAGCGTTGAAGCCTATCGGGGGACAGGGGGCCAGGGAGGAAGAAATGAGCAGTTCTTC
NA	NA	TRBV4-3	TRBJ1-1	CASSQDQRNTEAFF	TGCGCCAGCAGCCAAGATCAGAGGAACACTGAAGCTTTCTTT
NA	NA	TRBV13	TRBJ1-5	CASSLEGLQPQHF	TGTGCCAGCAGCTTAGAAGGACTTCAGCCCCAGCATTTT
NA	NA	TRBV19	TRBJ1-2	CASSIWENGYTF	TGTGCCAGTAGTATATGGGAGAATGGCTACACCTTC
NA	NA	TRBV7-8	TRBJ2-7	CASSSPPSEQYF	TGTGCCAGCAGCTCTCCCCCCTCCGAGCAGTACTTC
TRBD2	NA	TRBV7-2	TRBJ2-1	CASSLNLLAGPYNEQFF	TGTGCCAGCAGCTTGAACCTGCTAGCGGGCCCCTACAATGAGCAGTTCTTC
NA	NA	TRBV28	TRBJ1-6	CASSFIRSGVSYNSPLHF	TGTGCCAGCAGTTTTATCAGGTCGGGTGTCTCCTATAATTCACCCCTCCACTTT
NA	NA	TRBV19	TRBJ1-1	CASNPTGPMNTEAFF	TGTGCCAGTAATCCCACAGGGCCTATGAACACTGAAGCTTTCTTT
TRBD2	once	TRBV24-1	TRBJ2-7	CATSDSGTSDYYEQYF	TGTGCCACCAGTGACTCCGGGACTAGCGACTACTACGAGCAGTACTTC
NA	NA	TRBV9	TRBJ2-1	CASSVGPINEQFF	TGTGCCAGCAGCGTAGGACCGATTAATGAGCAGTTCTTC
TRBD2	NA	TRBV30	TRBJ2-5	CAWSPRTSGRGETQYF	TGTGCCTGGAGTCCACGGACTAGCGGGAGAGGGGAGACCCAGTACTTC
NA	NA	TRBV12-3/TRBV12-4	TRBJ1-5	CASSRAEDQPQHF	TGTGCCAGCAGTCGTGCAGAAGATCAGCCCCAGCATTTT
NA	once	TRBV11-3	TRBJ2-7	CASTPFRDTSYEQYF	TGTGCCAGCACCCCGTTCCGGGACACTAGCTACGAGCAGTACTTC
TRBD2	NA	TRBV18	TRBJ2-1	CASSPASGNPYNEQFF	TGTGCCAGCTCACCGGCTAGCGGGAACCCCTACAATGAGCAGTTCTTC
TRBD2	NA	TRBV19	TRBJ2-1	CASSRAGGPIF	TGTGCCAGTAGCCGAGCGGGAGGGCCGATCTTC
TRBD1	NA	TRBV5-1	TRBJ1-1	CASGDRVDTEAFF	TGCGCCAGTGGGGACAGGGTGGACACTGAAGCTTTCTTT
NA	once	TRBV27	TRBJ1-6	CASSLLGSPLHF	TGTGCCAGCAGTTTGTTGGGCTCACCCCTCCACTTT
TRBD1	NA	TRBV6-6	TRBJ2-2	CASSRPGQGNTGELFF	TGTGCCAGCAGTCGGCCGGGACAGGGAAACACCGGGGAGCTGTTTTTT
NA	NA	TRBV5-1	TRBJ1-1	CASSLAPSATEAFF	TGCGCCAGCAGCTTGGCCCCCTCCGCCACTGAAGCTTTCTTT
TRBD2	NA	TRBV6-6	TRBJ2-7	CASSALAGGSYEQYF	TGTGCCAGCAGTGCCCTAGCGGGAGGGTCCTACGAGCAGTACTTC
NA	NA	TRBV29-1	TRBJ2-7	CSVEDLGLEQYF	TGCAGCGTTGAAGATCTCGGTCTCGAGCAGTACTTC
NA	NA	TRBV19	TRBJ1-5	CASSRQVLSNQPQHF	TGTGCCAGTAGTCGGCAGGTACTTAGCAATCAGCCCCAGCATTTT
NA	few	TRBV4-3	TRBJ1-1	CASSQDYRLNTEAFF	TGCGCCAGCAGCCAAGACTATCGGCTGAACACTGAAGCTTTCTTT
NA	NA	TRBV24-1	TRBJ2-3	CATSVAGTDTQYF	TGTGCCACCAGTGTGGCAGGGACAGATACGCAGTATTTT
TRBD2	NA	TRBV5-4	TRBJ2-7	CASSKTGTSDHEQYF	TGTGCCAGCAGCAAGACAGGGACTAGCGATCACGAGCAGTACTTC